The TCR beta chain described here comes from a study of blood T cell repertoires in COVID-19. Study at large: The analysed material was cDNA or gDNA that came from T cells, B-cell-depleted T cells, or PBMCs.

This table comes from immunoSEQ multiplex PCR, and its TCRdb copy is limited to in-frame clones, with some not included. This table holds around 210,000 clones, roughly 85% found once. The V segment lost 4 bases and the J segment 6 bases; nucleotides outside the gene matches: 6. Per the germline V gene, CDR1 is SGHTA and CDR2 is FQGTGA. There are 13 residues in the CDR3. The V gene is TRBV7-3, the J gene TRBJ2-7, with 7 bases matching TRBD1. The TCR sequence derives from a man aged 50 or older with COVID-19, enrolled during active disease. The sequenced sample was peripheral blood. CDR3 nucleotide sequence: TGTGCCAGCAGCTCCGACAGGGTAGGCGAGCAGTACTTC. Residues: CASSSDRVGEQYF.